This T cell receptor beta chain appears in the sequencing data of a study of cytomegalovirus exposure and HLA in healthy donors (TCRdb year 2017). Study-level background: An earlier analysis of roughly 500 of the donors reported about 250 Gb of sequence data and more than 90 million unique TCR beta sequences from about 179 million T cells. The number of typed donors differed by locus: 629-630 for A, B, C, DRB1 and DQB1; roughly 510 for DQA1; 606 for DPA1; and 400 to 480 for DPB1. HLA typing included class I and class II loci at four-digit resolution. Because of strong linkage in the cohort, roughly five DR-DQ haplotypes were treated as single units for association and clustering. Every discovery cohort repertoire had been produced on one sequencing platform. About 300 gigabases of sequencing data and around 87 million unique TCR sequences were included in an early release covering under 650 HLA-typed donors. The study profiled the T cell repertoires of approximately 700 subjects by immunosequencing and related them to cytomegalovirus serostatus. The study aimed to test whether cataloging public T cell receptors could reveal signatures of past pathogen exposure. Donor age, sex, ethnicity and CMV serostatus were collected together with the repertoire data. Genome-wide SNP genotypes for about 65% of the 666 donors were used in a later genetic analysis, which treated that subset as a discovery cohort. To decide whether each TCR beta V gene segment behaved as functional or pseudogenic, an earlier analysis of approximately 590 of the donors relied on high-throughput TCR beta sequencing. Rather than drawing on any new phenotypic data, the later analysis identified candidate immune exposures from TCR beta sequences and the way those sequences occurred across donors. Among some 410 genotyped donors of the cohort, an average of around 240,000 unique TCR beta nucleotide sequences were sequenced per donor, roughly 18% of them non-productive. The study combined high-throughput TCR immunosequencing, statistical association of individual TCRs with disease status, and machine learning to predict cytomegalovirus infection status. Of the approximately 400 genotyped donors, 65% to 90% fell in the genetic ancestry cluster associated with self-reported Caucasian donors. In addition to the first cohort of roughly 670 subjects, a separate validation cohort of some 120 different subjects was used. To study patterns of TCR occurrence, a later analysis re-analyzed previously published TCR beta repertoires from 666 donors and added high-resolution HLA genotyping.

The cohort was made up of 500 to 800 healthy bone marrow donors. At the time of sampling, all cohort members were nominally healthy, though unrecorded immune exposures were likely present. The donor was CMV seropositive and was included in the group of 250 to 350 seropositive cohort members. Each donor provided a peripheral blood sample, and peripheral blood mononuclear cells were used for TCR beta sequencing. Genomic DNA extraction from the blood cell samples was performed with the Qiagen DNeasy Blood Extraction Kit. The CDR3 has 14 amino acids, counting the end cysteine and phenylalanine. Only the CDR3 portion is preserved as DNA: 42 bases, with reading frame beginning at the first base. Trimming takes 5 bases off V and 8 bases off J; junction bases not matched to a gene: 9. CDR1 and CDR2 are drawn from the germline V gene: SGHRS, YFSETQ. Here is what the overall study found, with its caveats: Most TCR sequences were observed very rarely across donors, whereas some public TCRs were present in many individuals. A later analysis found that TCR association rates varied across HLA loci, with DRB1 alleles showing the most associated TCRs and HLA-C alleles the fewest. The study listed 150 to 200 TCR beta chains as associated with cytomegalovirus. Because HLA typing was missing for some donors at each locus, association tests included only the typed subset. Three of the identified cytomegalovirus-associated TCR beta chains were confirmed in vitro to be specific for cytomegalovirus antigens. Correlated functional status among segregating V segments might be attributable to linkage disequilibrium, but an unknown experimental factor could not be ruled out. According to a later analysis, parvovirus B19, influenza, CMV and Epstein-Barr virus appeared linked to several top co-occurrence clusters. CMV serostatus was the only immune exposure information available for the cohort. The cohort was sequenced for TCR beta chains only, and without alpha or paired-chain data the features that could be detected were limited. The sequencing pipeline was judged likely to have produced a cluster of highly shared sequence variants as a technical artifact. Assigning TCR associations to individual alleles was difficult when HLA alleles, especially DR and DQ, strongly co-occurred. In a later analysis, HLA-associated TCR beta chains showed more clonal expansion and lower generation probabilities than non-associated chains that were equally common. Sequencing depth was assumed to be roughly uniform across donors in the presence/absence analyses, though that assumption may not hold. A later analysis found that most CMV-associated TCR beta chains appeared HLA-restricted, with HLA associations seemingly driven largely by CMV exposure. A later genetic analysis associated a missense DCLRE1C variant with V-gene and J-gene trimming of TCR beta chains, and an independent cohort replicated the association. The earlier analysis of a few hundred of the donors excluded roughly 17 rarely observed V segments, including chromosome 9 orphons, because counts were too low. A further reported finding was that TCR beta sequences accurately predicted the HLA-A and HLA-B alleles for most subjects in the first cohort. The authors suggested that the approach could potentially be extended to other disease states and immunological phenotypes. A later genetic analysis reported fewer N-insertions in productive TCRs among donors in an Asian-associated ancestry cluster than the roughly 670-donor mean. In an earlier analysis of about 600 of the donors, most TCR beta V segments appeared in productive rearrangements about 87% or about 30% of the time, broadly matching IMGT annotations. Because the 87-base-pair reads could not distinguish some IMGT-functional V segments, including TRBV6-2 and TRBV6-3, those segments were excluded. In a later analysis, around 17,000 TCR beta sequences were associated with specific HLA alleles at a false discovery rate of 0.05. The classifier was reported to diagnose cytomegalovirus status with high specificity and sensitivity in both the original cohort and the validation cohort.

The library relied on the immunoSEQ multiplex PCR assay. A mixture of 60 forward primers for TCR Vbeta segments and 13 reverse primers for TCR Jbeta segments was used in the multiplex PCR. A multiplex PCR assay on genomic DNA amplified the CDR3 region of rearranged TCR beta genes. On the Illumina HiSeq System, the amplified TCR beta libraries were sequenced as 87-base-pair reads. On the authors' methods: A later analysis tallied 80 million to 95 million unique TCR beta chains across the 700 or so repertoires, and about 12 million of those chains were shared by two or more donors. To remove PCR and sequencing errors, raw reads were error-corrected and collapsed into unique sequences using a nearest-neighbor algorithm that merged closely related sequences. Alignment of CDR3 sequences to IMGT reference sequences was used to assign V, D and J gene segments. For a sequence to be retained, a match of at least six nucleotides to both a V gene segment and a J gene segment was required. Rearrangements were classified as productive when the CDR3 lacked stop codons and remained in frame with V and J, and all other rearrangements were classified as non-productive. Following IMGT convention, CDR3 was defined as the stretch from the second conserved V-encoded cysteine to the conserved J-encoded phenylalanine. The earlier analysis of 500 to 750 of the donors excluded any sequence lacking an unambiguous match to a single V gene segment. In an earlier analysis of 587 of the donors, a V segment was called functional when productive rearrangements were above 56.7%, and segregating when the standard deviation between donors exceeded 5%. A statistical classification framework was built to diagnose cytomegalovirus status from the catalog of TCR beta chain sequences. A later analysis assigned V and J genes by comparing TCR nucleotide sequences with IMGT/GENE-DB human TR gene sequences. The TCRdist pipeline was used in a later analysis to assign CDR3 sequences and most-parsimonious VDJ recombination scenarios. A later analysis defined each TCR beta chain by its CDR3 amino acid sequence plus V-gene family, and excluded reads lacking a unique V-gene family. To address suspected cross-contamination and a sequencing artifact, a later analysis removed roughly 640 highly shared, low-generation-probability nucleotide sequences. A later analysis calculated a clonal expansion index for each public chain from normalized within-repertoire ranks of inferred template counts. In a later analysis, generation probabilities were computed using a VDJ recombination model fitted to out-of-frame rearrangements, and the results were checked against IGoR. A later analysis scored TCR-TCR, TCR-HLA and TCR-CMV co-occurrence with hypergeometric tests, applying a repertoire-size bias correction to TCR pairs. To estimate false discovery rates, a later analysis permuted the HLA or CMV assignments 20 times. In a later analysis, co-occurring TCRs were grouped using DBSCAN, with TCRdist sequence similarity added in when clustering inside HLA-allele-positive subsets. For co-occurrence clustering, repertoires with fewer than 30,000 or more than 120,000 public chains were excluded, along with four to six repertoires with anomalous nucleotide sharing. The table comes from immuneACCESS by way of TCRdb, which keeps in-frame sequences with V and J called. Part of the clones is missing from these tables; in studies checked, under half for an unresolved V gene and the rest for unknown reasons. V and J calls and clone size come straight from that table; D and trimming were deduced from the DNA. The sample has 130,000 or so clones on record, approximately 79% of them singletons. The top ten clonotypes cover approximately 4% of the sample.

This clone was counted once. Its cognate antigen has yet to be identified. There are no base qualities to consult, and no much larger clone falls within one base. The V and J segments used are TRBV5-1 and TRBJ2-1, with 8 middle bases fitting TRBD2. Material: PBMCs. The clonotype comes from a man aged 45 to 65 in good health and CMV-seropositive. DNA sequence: TGCGCCAGCAGATACCAGCGGGGGTCCGATGAGCAGTTCTTC. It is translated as CASRYQRGSDEQFF. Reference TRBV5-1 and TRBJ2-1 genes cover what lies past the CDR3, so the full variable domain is KAGVTQTPRYLIKTRGQQVTLSCSPISGHRSVSWYQQTPGQGLQFLFEYFSETQRNKGNFPGRFSGRQFSNSRSEMNVSTLELGDSALYLCASRYQRGSDEQFFGPGTRLTVL.